Following are 16 T cell receptor beta chains from one sample sequenced in a study of technical replicates of blood from a handful of donors. Sequencing used immunoSEQ multiplex PCR; TCRdb keeps in-frame clones, though not all of them. The sample holds about 73,000 clones, 93% seen once. Specimen: T cells isolated from PBMCs. The receptors stem from a human donor in good health.

The table lists this clone with a count of one. This chain links TRBV29-1 with TRBJ1-5; TRBD1 might be the D (6 bases). CDR3 size: 12 residues. Germline V gene sequence: CDR1 SQVTM, CDR2 ANQGSEA. The germline V and J ends were trimmed by 4 bases and 5 bases, with 9 bases remaining between them. The chain's CDR3 is CSVAQGDQPQHF. Written as DNA, the CDR3 is TGCAGCGTTGCACAGGGCGATCAGCCCCAGCATTTT. The complete variable domain, with remaining parts taken from reference TRBV29-1 and TRBJ1-5, reads SAVISQKPSRDICQRGTSLTIQCQVDSQVTMMFWYRQQPGQSLTLIATANQGSEATYESGFVIDKFPISRPNLTFSTLTVSNMSPEDSSIYLCSVAQGDQPQHFGDGTRLSIL.

The V gene is TRBV19, the J gene TRBJ1-4, with 7 bases that match TRBD1. CDR1 and CDR2 from the germline V gene are LNHDA and SQIVND (reference sequence). V lost 8 bases, J lost 3 bases, and 3 bases stayed unmatched. The CDR3 length is 13 residues. CDR3 coding DNA: TGTGCCAGTCAGGACAGGCCTAATGAAAAACTGTTTTTT. As protein: CASQDRPNEKLFF.

This clone occurred once. The chain employs TRBV4-1 and TRBJ2-2; D call uncertain. The CDR3 length is 15 residues. Trimming took 1 base from V and 6 from J, leaving 12 bases between them. CDR1 MGHRA and CDR2 YSYEKL come from the germline V gene. DNA for the CDR3: TGCGCCAGCAGCCAAGTTGTCATGTTGTCCGGGGAGCTGTTTTTT. It is translated as CASSQVVMLSGELFF.

The chain carries TRBV5-1 and TRBJ2-7; maybe TRBD2 (6 bases). There are 14 residues in the CDR3. CDR1 and CDR2 (germline): SGHRS, YFSETQ. Trimming pared 1 base from V and 5 bases from J, leaving 13 bases between. The CDR3 reads CASSLTGSQDEQYF. In DNA, the CDR3 is TGCGCCAGCAGCTTGACCGGGAGCCAGGACGAGCAGTACTTC.

The chain links TRBV11-2 to TRBJ1-4; the D is unclear. Looked up from germline, CDR1 is SGHAT and CDR2 is FQNNGV. This CDR3 region has 10 residues. Trimming pared 3 bases from V and 11 bases from J, leaving 4 bases between. This CDR3 reads CASSFPKLFF. CDR3 nucleotides: TGTGCCAGCAGCTTTCCTAAACTGTTTTTT.

The chain links TRBV9 to TRBJ1-2; perhaps TRBD1 as D (5 bases). The CDR3 extends over 15 amino acids. The germline gives CDR1 SGDLS, CDR2 YYNGEE. Trimming shortened V by 4 bases and J by 4 bases, and 17 bases separated the two germline ends. The chain's CDR3 is CASSPWDLTTYGYTF. CDR3 coding DNA: TGTGCCAGCAGCCCTTGGGACTTAACTACCTATGGCTACACCTTC.

The V and J genes are TRBV27 and TRBJ2-5; tentative D call: TRBD2 (6 bases). V lost 6 bases and J 1 base, leaving 15 bases between the germline ends. This CDR3 comprises 15 residues. CDR1 MNHEY and CDR2 SMNVEV come from the germline V gene (reference sequence). The CDR3 bases are TGTGCCAGCAGACCACGCCGGGACTCCCAAGAGACCCAGTACTTC. Amino acids: CASRPRRDSQETQYF.

This clone was observed once. The chain couples TRBV12-5 to TRBJ2-2; 10 positions match TRBD1. Germline V CDR1 and CDR2: LGHNT, FRNRAP. The CDR3 loop spans 17 amino acids. The V segment lost 1 base and the J segment 4 bases; nucleotides outside the gene matches: 6. The DNA of the CDR3 is TGTGCTAGTGGTTTGGAACCGACAGGGGGCTTCACCGGGGAGCTGTTTTTT. As protein: CASGLEPTGGFTGELFF. Supplemented by reference TRBV12-5 and TRBJ2-2, the full variable domain reads DARVTQTPRHKVTEMGQEVTMRCQPILGHNTVFWYRQTMMQGLELLAYFRNRAPLDDSGMPKDRFSAEMPDATLATLKIQPSEPRDSAVYFCASGLEPTGGFTGELFFGEGSRLTVL.

This chain joins TRBV5-4 and TRBJ2-5; 8 bases are shared with TRBD1. The CDR3 is 17 amino acids. V lost 6 bases, J lost 5 bases, and 18 bases stayed unmatched. CDR1 is SGHNT and CDR2 is YYREEE in the germline V gene (reference sequence). The CDR3 reads CASTPKQLTGERETQYF. The CDR3 nucleotides read TGTGCCAGCACCCCCAAGCAATTGACAGGGGAACGGGAGACCCAGTACTTC.

This clone is a singleton in its sample. The V gene is TRBV5-1, the J gene TRBJ2-7; 10 bases align to TRBD2. The CDR3 spans 15 residues. V shed 0 bases, J shed 3 bases, and the junction held 3 bases outside the gene matches. CDR1 SGHRS and CDR2 YFSETQ come from the germline V gene. The CDR3: CASSLELAGYYEQYF. CDR3 DNA sequence: TGCGCCAGCAGCTTGGAACTAGCGGGATACTACGAGCAGTACTTC. Full variable domain (rest looked up from reference TRBV5-1 and TRBJ2-7): KAGVTQTPRYLIKTRGQQVTLSCSPISGHRSVSWYQQTPGQGLQFLFEYFSETQRNKGNFPGRFSGRQFSNSRSEMNVSTLELGDSALYLCASSLELAGYYEQYFGPGTRLTVT.

The gene calls are TRBV2 and TRBJ1-5, with D possibly TRBD1 on 6 matching bases. The CDR3 length is 14 residues. V was shortened by 6 bases and J by 3 bases, with 12 bases between the two germline ends. CDR1 and CDR2 from the germline V gene are SNHLY and FYNNEI. This CDR3 reads CASSAGTLNQPQHF. As DNA, the CDR3 is TGTGCCAGCAGCGCCGGGACACTCAATCAGCCCCAGCATTTT.

This chain connects TRBV11-2 to TRBJ1-1; 7 bases align to TRBD1. V was pared by 4 bases and J by 7 bases, with 12 bases of the junction left unmatched. The CDR3 runs 15 residues. The germline V gene has CDR1 SGHAT and CDR2 FQNNGV. CDR3 DNA: TGTGCCAGCAGCTCCCCAGGGGGGCGAAGAGGTGAAGCTTTCTTT. Translating gives CASSSPGGRRGEAFF.

CDR3 loop: CASSETGTSVTGELFF. DNA of the CDR3: TGTGCCAGCAGTGAAACCGGGACTAGCGTCACCGGGGAGCTGTTTTTT. The V call is TRBV25-1, the J call TRBJ2-2; 10 bases line up with TRBD2. The ends lost 2 bases at V and 4 bases at J; junction bases unmatched: 4. Germline V CDR1 and CDR2: MGHDK, SYGVNS. The CDR3 is 16 amino acids.

V usage is TRBV5-1 and J usage is TRBJ2-1; TRBD1 matches at 9 bases. This CDR3 region has 18 residues. The junction had 14 bases not matched to a gene; V was cut back by 1 base and J by 6 bases. CDR1 and CDR2 from the germline V gene are SGHRS and YFSETQ. The CDR3 bases are TGCGCCAGCAGCTTGCGAATACTGGGACAGGGACCCTCCAATGAGCAGTTCTTC. It specifies CASSLRILGQGPSNEQFF.

CDR3 bases: TGTGCCAGCCGCGGATGGGGGGCAACTAATGAAAAACTGTTTTTT. It encodes CASRGWGATNEKLFF. The chain carries TRBV28 and TRBJ1-4; a possible D gene is TRBD1 (5 bases). The CDR3 has 15 amino acids. Per germline, CDR1 MDHEN and CDR2 SYDVKM. The V and J ends lost 8 bases and 0 bases respectively, with 13 bases between them.

The V call is TRBV13, the J call TRBJ2-7, with 9 bases identical to TRBD1. With 8 bases clipped from V and 1 base from J, the junction kept 6 bases outside the gene matches. The CDR3 sequence is 14 residues long. Germline V gives CDR1 PRHDT, CDR2 FYEKMQ (reference sequence). The chain's CDR3 is CASQGGTGSYEQYF. Here the CDR3 DNA reads TGTGCCAGCCAGGGGGGGACAGGGTCCTACGAGCAGTACTTC.